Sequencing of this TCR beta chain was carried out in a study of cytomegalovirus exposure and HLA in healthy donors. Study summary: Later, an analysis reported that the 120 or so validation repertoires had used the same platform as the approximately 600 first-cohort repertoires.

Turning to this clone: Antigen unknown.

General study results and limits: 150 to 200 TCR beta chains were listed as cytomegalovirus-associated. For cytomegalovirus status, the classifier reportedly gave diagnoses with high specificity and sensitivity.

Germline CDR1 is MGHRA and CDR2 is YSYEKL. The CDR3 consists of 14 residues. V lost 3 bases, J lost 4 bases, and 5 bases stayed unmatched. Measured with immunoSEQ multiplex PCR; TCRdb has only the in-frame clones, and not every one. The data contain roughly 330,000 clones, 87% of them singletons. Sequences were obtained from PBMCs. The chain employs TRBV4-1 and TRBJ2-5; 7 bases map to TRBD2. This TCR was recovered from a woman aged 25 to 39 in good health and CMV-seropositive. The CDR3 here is CASSHPSGGETQYF. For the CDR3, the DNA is TGCGCCAGCAGCCATCCCTCGGGGGGAGAGACCCAGTACTTC.